The 15 T cell receptor beta chains given below trace back to one sample, sequenced in a study of neurological immune-mediated disorders. Via MiXCR, TCRdb re-called the 5' RACE reads, giving one row per CDR3 protein. The table records about 69,000 distinct CDR3 sequences, approximately 4.1% of them present only once. Specimen: PBMCs. Receptor source: a man aged 25-45 years with multiple sclerosis.

Many counts were recorded for this clonotype. V usage is TRBV20-1 and J usage is TRBJ2-3; 10 bases fit TRBD1. CDR3 length: 14 amino acids. The germline CDR1 and CDR2 sequences are DFQATT and SNEGSKA (reference sequence). With V trimmed by 6 bases and J by 4 bases, 7 bases remained unmatched. In nucleotides, the CDR3 is TGCAGTGCGTGTATGGGACAGGGGTCAGATACGCAGTATTTT. Its protein product is CSACMGQGSDTQYF.

This clonotype occurred many times. The CDR3 nucleotides are TGCAGTGCTAGAGATCCGGGCCCCAGCAATCAGCCCCAGCATTTT. Its translation: CSARDPGPSNQPQHF. The chain carries TRBV20-1 and TRBJ1-5; D is unresolved. Germline-derived CDR1 and CDR2 are DFQATT and SNEGSKA (reference sequence). V shed 0 bases and J shed 1 base, with 10 bases lying between them. This CDR3 region has 15 residues.

This clonotype was recorded at least ten times. The J gene is TRBJ2-1, the V gene TRBV4-3; D is perhaps TRBD1 (5 bases). The CDR3 extends over 14 amino acids. The ends were cut back, 0 bases at V and 6 bases at J, with 9 bases in the middle. The germline V gene has CDR1 LGHNA and CDR2 YSLEER. The chain's CDR3 is CASSQDQGVNEQFF. The CDR3 DNA is TGCGCCAGCAGCCAAGACCAGGGCGTCAATGAGCAGTTCTTC.

The chain employs TRBV6-2 or TRBV6-3 and TRBJ1-1, with 9 bases aligning to TRBD1. The CDR3 covers 15 residues. Germline CDR1 MNHEY, CDR2 SVGEGT. The junction had 9 bases not matched to a gene; V was cut back by 5 bases and J by 5 bases. The CDR3 sequence: CASSLGQGWGTEAFF. The CDR3 DNA follows: TGTGCCAGCAGTCTGGGACAGGGTTGGGGAACTGAAGCTTTCTTT.

In this sample, this clonotype turned up many times. The rearrangement links TRBV14 to TRBJ2-3; D call uncertain. This CDR3 spans 14 amino acids. V lost 2 bases and J 6 bases, leaving 12 bases between the germline ends. CDR1 is SGHDN and CDR2 is FVKESK in the germline V gene. CDR3 protein: CASSQQARLDTQYF. Written as DNA, the CDR3 is TGTGCCAGCAGCCAACAGGCCCGCCTGGATACGCAGTATTTT. Drawing the rest from reference TRBV14 and TRBJ2-3, the complete variable domain is EAGVTQFPSHSVIEKGQTVTLRCDPISGHDNLYWYRRVMGKEIKFLLHFVKESKQDESGMPNNRFLAERTGGTYSTLKVQPAELEDSGVYFCASSQQARLDTQYFGPGTRLTVL.

This clonotype was seen at least ten times. The chain links TRBV6-6 to TRBJ2-5; D ambiguous. Trimming removed 2 bases at V and 5 bases at J, with 9 bases between. The CDR3 consists of 13 residues. Germline V gives CDR1 MNHNY, CDR2 SVGAGI (reference sequence). CDR3 nucleotides: TGTGCCAGCAGTTACGGCTTTGGGGAGACCCAGTACTTC. It encodes CASSYGFGETQYF.

This clonotype was recorded at least ten times. The genes are TRBV6-2 or TRBV6-3 and TRBJ1-6, with TRBD1 matching over 8 bases. The CDR3 has 16 residues. The trim removed 0 bases at V and 7 bases at J, leaving 5 bases unmatched. Germline V CDR1 and CDR2: MNHEY, SVGEGT. DNA of the CDR3: TGTGCCAGCAGTTACTCGCCAGACAGGGGCAATTCACCCCTCCACTTT. The encoded protein is CASSYSPDRGNSPLHF.

This clonotype occurred many times. The V gene is TRBV4-2, the J gene TRBJ2-7; 12 bases are shared with TRBD1. V gave up 3 bases and J gave up 7 bases; unmatched junction bases: 10. The V gene's germline CDR1 is LGHNA and CDR2 YNFKEQ. The CDR3 runs to 16 residues. CDR3 in DNA: TGTGCCAGCAGCCATCCCCCGGGACAGGGGGCTGGAGAGCAGTACTTC. Its protein is CASSHPPGQGAGEQYF.

This chain connects TRBV5-6 to TRBJ2-7, with unresolved D. This CDR3 region has 13 residues. Germline CDR1 and CDR2: SGHDT and YYEEEE. Trimming removed 6 bases at V and 7 bases at J, with 17 bases between. This CDR3 reads CASTRGIGKEQYF. The CDR3 DNA is TGTGCCAGCACTAGAGGTATCGGTAAAGAGCAGTACTTC.

The table lists this clonotype with many counts. The chain carries TRBV20-1 and TRBJ1-1, with D possibly TRBD1 on 5 matching bases. The V end lost 0 bases, the J end lost 1 base, and 12 bases lay between the germline ends. Germline assignment: CDR1 DFQATT and CDR2 SNEGSKA (reference sequence). The CDR3 sequence is 15 residues long. CDR3 nucleotides: TGCAGTGCTAGAGATCTCGCCGGGGCGAACACTGAAGCTTTCTTT. Amino acids: CSARDLAGANTEAFF.

This clonotype was found many times. This rearrangement joins TRBV6-6 to TRBJ2-4, with D hard to call. Germline V lookup: CDR1 MNHNY, CDR2 SVGAGI (reference sequence). This CDR3 is built from 17 residues. Trimming took 4 bases from V and 0 from J, leaving 16 bases between them. CDR3 in amino acids: CASSSSDIMLAKNIQYF. CDR3 bases: TGTGCCAGCAGTTCCTCAGACATTATGCTAGCCAAAAACATTCAGTACTTC.

Many counts were recorded for this clonotype. This chain connects TRBV5-1 to TRBJ2-3; 9 nucleotides align to TRBD1. CDR1 is SGHRS, CDR2 YFSETQ, per germline. J gave up 5 bases and V 4 bases, and 11 bases lay outside the gene matches. This CDR3 spans 16 amino acids. The chain's CDR3 is CASSHQKGQGIDTQYF. The CDR3 DNA follows: TGCGCCAGCAGCCACCAAAAGGGACAGGGAATAGATACGCAGTATTTT. The full variable domain, its missing parts supplied by reference TRBV5-1 and TRBJ2-3, is KAGVTQTPRYLIKTRGQQVTLSCSPISGHRSVSWYQQTPGQGLQFLFEYFSETQRNKGNFPGRFSGRQFSNSRSEMNVSTLELGDSALYLCASSHQKGQGIDTQYFGPGTRLTVL.

This clonotype was picked up many times. The chain couples TRBV6-6 to TRBJ1-1; no clear D gene. The V gene's germline CDR1 is MNHNY and CDR2 SVGAGI (reference sequence). Trimming left V 2 bases short and J 6 bases short, with 13 bases between. The CDR3 has 14 residues. The CDR3 protein is CASSYGEGIAEAFF. CDR3 bases: TGTGCCAGCAGTTACGGGGAGGGAATCGCTGAAGCTTTCTTT.

The chain combines TRBV6-2 or TRBV6-3 with TRBJ1-1, with TRBD1 identical over 7 bases. The length of the CDR3 is 15 residues. The V and J ends lost 6 bases and 1 base, in that order; junction bases with no gene match: 8. The V gene's germline CDR1 is MNHEY and CDR2 SVGEGT. CDR3 protein: CASSPGQEGNTEAFF. DNA of the CDR3: TGTGCCAGCAGCCCAGGACAGGAAGGGAACACTGAAGCTTTCTTT.

Comments on this clonotype: The junction and the germline gene differ at one end; a read error may be behind it. The chain carries TRBV20-1 and TRBJ1-6; the D is unclear. The CDR3 is 12 residues long. Germline values: CDR1 DFQATT, CDR2 SNEGSKA (reference sequence). Here the CDR3 reads CSGWDHNSPLNF. CDR3 DNA sequence: TGCAGCGGTTGGGATCACAATTCACCCCTCAACTTT.